This T cell receptor beta chain was documented in a study of T cell responses to AZD1222 COVID-19 vaccine. Study observations and caveats: Clonal diversity may have been underestimated in mostly white British donors. Of spike-specific TCRs, nearly half reportedly target regions left unmutated in variants. When two AZD1222 doses had been given, Spike-specific TCR breadth and depth rose.

Germline lookup yields CDR1 KGHDR and CDR2 SFDVKD. V was shortened by 0 bases and J by 6 bases, with 8 bases between the two germline ends. The CDR3 is made up of 14 amino acids. TCRdb's table, derived via immunoSEQ multiplex PCR, lists solely in-frame clones and lacks some. The table lists about 84,000 clones, 75% to 90% of them singletons. As to this clone: Its antigen is not identified.

The starting material was peripheral blood, obtained 28 days after the second AZD1222 dose. This chain joins TRBV24-1 and TRBJ2-1; possibly TRBD1 for D (5 bases). The receptor comes from an adult who received the AZD1222 COVID-19 vaccine. CDR3 loop: CATSDLQGGNEQFF. DNA for the CDR3: TGTGCCACCAGTGATTTGCAGGGTGGCAATGAGCAGTTCTTC.